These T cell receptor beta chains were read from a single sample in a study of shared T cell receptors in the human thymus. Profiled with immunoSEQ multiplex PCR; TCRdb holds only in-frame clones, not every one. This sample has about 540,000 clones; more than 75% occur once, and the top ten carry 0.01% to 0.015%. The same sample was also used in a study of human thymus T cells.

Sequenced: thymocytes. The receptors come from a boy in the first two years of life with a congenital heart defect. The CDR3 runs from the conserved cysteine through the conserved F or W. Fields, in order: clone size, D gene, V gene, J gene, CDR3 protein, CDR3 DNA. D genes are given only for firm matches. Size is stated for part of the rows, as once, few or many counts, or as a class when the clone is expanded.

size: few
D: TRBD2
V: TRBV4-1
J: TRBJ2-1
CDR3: CASSQESGASGNNEQFF
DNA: TGCGCCAGCAGCCAAGAGTCCGGGGCTAGCGGAAACAATGAGCAGTTCTTC

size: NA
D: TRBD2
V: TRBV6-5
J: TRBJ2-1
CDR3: CASSYRTSGPYNEQFF
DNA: TGTGCCAGCAGTTACCGTACTAGCGGTCCCTACAATGAGCAGTTCTTC

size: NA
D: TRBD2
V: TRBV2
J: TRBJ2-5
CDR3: CASSNGREGGETQYF
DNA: TGTGCCAGCAGTAATGGGCGGGAGGGGGGCGAGACCCAGTACTTC

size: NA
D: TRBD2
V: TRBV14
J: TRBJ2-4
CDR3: CASSQNQSGREAKNIQYF
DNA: TGTGCCAGCAGCCAAAATCAGAGCGGGAGGGAGGCCAAAAACATTCAGTACTTC

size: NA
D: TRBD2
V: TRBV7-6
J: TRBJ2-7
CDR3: CASSRSGLAGNEQYF
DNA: TGTGCCAGCAGCCGGTCGGGACTAGCGGGAAACGAGCAGTACTTC

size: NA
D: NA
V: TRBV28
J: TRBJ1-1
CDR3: CASSLEEGNTEAFF
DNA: TGTGCCAGCAGTTTAGAGGAGGGGAACACTGAAGCTTTCTTT

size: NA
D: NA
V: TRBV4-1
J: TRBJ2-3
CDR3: CASSQDRGEVADTQYF
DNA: TGCGCCAGCAGCCAAGATCGAGGAGAAGTGGCAGATACGCAGTATTTT

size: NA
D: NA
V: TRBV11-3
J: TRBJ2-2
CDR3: CASSLRGGELFF
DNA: TGTGCCAGCAGCCTACGGGGCGGGGAGCTGTTTTTT

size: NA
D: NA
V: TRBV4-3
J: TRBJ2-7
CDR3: CASSQDRSYEQYF
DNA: TGCGCCAGCAGCCAAGATCGTTCCTACGAGCAGTACTTC

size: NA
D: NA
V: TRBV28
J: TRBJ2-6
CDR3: CASRGTPTGANVLTF
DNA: TGTGCCAGCAGGGGGACACCAACTGGGGCCAACGTCCTGACTTTC

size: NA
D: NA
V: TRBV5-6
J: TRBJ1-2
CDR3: CASSLGYGYGYTF
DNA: TGTGCCAGCAGCTTGGGGTACGGCTATGGCTACACCTTC

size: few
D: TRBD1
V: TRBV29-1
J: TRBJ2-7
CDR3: CSVEVGGTGRYEQYF
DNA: TGCAGCGTTGAAGTCGGGGGGACAGGGAGGTACGAGCAGTACTTC

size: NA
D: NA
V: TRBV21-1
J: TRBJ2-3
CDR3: CASSKIGTSGISTDTQYF
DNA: TGTGCCAGCAGCAAAATAGGGACTAGCGGGATTAGCACAGATACGCAGTATTTT

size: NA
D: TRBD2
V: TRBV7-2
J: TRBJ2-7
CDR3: CASSVLAGEYEQYF
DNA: TGTGCCAGCAGCGTACTAGCGGGAGAGTACGAGCAGTACTTC

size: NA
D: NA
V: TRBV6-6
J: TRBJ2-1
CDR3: CASSYSEPGGNEQFF
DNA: TGTGCCAGCAGTTACTCGGAGCCAGGCGGGAATGAGCAGTTCTTC